This T cell receptor (beta chain) is from a study of blood T cell repertoires in COVID-19. In the study overall: Acute and convalescent COVID-19 samples came from the United States, Italy and Spain. T cells, B-cell-depleted T cells, or PBMCs supplied cDNA or gDNA.

Looked up from germline, CDR1 is ENHRY and CDR2 is SYGVKD. The length of the CDR3 is 21 residues. Trimming removed 0 bases from V and 6 bases from J; junction bases left unmatched: 22. In the original workflow: Using reference gene primer amplification, nucleated cell counts were estimated. Assay: immunoSEQ multiplex PCR; the TCRdb copy retains only in-frame clones and omits some. V and J calls and clone size are given by that table; D and trimming were obtained from the DNA. The sample has 200,000 to 300,000 clones, around 85% seen once; the top ten hold 3%. Sequencing used peripheral blood. The clonotype was recovered from a woman in her twenties or thirties who had recovered from COVID-19. The rearrangement links TRBV10-3 to TRBJ2-2, with TRBD1 matching 7 bases. The CDR3 coding sequence is TGTGCCATCAGTGAGTCGACAAGTTGGACAGGAACCTACAAGGATTCCGGGGAGCTGTTTTTT. It is translated as CAISESTSWTGTYKDSGELFF.